The 19 T cell receptor beta chains reported below all come from one sample, sequenced in a study of blood T cells in healthy people across ages. Using a J-beta primer mix together with a sample-barcoded 5' primer, a second PCR was run for roughly 7 to 12 cycles. TCRdb reprocessed the 5' RACE reads via MiXCR and lists one record per CDR3 protein. The data contain hundreds of thousands of distinct CDR3 sequences, around 41% of them singletons. Sequencing input: blood. These receptor sequences come from an older man in good health.

In the case of this clonotype: This clone may be a read error of a much larger clone one base away. This chain uses TRBV7-2 with TRBJ2-1; 13 nucleotides agree with TRBD2. The V gene's germline CDR1 is SGHTA and CDR2 FQGNSA. The junction had 4 bases not matched to a gene; V was cut back by 5 bases and J by 6 bases. The CDR3 extends over 15 amino acids. The CDR3 reads CASSRGLAGSNEQFF. The CDR3 region has the DNA TGTGCCAGCAGCCGGGGACTAGCGGGATCCAATGAGCAGTTCTTC.

The rearrangement links TRBV20-1 to TRBJ2-5; possible D gene TRBD1, 5 bases. Germline V gene sequence: CDR1 DFQATT, CDR2 SNEGSKA (reference sequence). The CDR3 covers 13 residues. V was trimmed by 3 bases and J by 1 base, leaving 9 bases between them. Here the CDR3 reads CSASSGSQETQYF. CDR3 nucleotides: TGCAGTGCTAGCTCAGGGTCCCAAGAGACCCAGTACTTC.

The chain joins TRBV6-1 to TRBJ1-1; no clear D. The CDR3 extends over 12 amino acids. V lost 0 bases, J lost 10 bases, and 9 bases lay in between. CDR1 and CDR2 from the germline V gene are MNHNS and SASEGT. This CDR3 reads CASSEAVRSAFF. CDR3 sequence (DNA): TGTGCCAGCAGTGAAGCGGTCCGCTCAGCTTTCTTT.

The chain recombines TRBV4-2 with TRBJ2-7; D gene uncertain. CDR3 length: 14 residues. V lost 3 bases and J lost 3, with 12 bases in between. Per the germline V gene, CDR1 is LGHNA and CDR2 is YNFKEQ. CDR3 coding DNA: TGTGCCAGCAGCCAGGGGTATTCCGTCTACGAGCAGTACTTC. It codes for CASSQGYSVYEQYF.

The rearrangement joins TRBV5-1 to TRBJ2-1, with D possibly being TRBD2 (5 bases). CDR1 is SGHRS and CDR2 is YFSETQ in the germline V gene. The CDR3 runs to 13 residues. The V and J ends lost 2 bases and 14 bases respectively, with 17 bases between them. The CDR3 protein is CASSFALGRRKFF. CDR3 bases: TGCGCCAGCAGCTTTGCCCTTGGACGGAGGAAGTTCTTC.

CDR3 coding DNA: TGTGCCAGCAGAAAGACAGGGCGCGGAAACACCATATATTTT. It is translated as CASRKTGRGNTIYF. V usage is TRBV27 and J usage is TRBJ1-3, with 7 bases fitting TRBD1. The CDR3 spans 14 residues. Germline lookup yields CDR1 MNHEY and CDR2 SMNVEV (reference sequence). With V trimmed by 6 bases and J by 4 bases, 6 bases remained unmatched.

The table lists this clonotype with a few counts. The rearrangement uses TRBV29-1 and TRBJ2-1; D possibly corresponds to TRBD2 (5 bases). V lost 7 bases, J lost 0 bases, and 13 bases lay in between. CDR1 and CDR2 (germline): SQVTM, ANQGSEA. CDR3 length: 14 amino acids. Here the CDR3 DNA reads TGCAGCGCCGATCCAGCGGACTCCTACAATGAGCAGTTCTTC. Its protein is CSADPADSYNEQFF.

This chain uses TRBV6-5 with TRBJ1-2; D may be TRBD1 (5 bases). Trimming removed 6 bases at V and 8 bases at J, with 16 bases between. CDR1 is MNHEY, CDR2 SVGAGI, per germline. This CDR3 is 13 amino acids long. Here the CDR3 DNA reads TGTGCCAGCAGCACCGGGGCCTCTGGGGGCTACACCTTC. Its translation: CASSTGASGGYTF.

This clonotype was detected only a few times. CDR3 sequence reads: CASSRTGTGNEKLFF. The CDR3 bases are TGCGCCAGCAGTCGGACCGGGACAGGGAATGAAAAACTGTTTTTT. The chain recombines TRBV4-3 with TRBJ1-4; 9 bases map to TRBD1. Germline CDR1 reads LGHNA; CDR2 reads YSLEER. CDR3 size: 15 residues. J lost 5 bases, V lost 6 bases, and 7 bases had no gene match.

The rearrangement joins TRBV11-3 to TRBJ2-3; the D gene could be TRBD1 or TRBD2 (5 bases each). Trimming stripped 4 bases from V and 4 bases from J, with 18 bases between. The CDR3 runs to 16 residues. Germline CDR1 is SGHNT and CDR2 is YENEEA. CDR3 region: CASSSRTAMGADTQYF. CDR3 nucleotide sequence: TGTGCCAGCAGCTCAAGGACTGCGATGGGGGCAGATACGCAGTATTTT.

The chain joins TRBV6-2 or TRBV6-3 to TRBJ2-5, with a tentative D call TRBD2 (6 bases). V shed 6 bases and J shed 11 bases, with 25 bases lying between them. Germline loops: CDR1 MNHEY, CDR2 SVGEGT. This CDR3 is built from 15 residues. CDR3 sequence: CASSRRGGAYNEQYF. CDR3 sequence (DNA): TGTGCCAGCAGCCGCCGAGGCGGGGCTTACAATGAGCAGTACTTC.

V and J are TRBV27 and TRBJ2-7, with 7 bases identical to TRBD1. CDR1 MNHEY and CDR2 SMNVEV come from the germline V gene (reference sequence). The CDR3 loop spans 13 amino acids. J lost 4 bases, V lost 5 bases, and 5 bases had no gene match. CDR3 sequence (DNA): TGTGCCAGCAGTATACAGGGGTGGTACGAGCAGTACTTC. Its protein is CASSIQGWYEQYF.

About this clonotype itself: Compared with germline, one end of the junction differs, possibly owing to a read error. V and J are TRBV10-1 and TRBJ2-7, with a weak D call TRBD2 (6 bases). This CDR3 has 13 residues. The germline V gene encodes CDR1 WNHNN and CDR2 SYGVQD (reference sequence). DNA of the CDR3: TGCGCCAGCACTGAGTCGGGGGTCATGAGCAAGTACTTC. This translates into CASTESGVMSKYF.

This clonotype was seen a few times. The gene calls are TRBV3-1 and TRBJ2-2; tentatively, D is TRBD1 (6 bases). Germline assignment: CDR1 LGHDT and CDR2 YNNKEL (reference sequence). V was shortened by 1 base and J by 6 bases, with 9 bases between the two germline ends. This CDR3 is built from 14 residues. CDR3 bases: TGTGCCAGCAGCCAAGTCAGGGGCTCCGGGGAGCTGTTTTTT. Its translation is CASSQVRGSGELFF.

This chain uses TRBV30 with TRBJ2-5; TRBD1 might be the D (6 bases). V lost 3 bases to trimming and J lost 2 bases, with 7 bases between them. The germline CDR1 and CDR2 sequences are GTSNPN and SVGIG (reference sequence). This CDR3 spans 12 amino acids. The CDR3 loop is CAWSRGQETQYF. CDR3 DNA sequence: TGTGCCTGGAGCAGGGGACAAGAGACCCAGTACTTC.

This chain uses TRBV12-3 or TRBV12-4 with TRBJ1-5; tentative D call: TRBD1 (6 bases). Trimming stripped 5 bases from V and 6 bases from J, with 14 bases between. The CDR3 consists of 14 residues. The CDR3 sequence: CASSNNRVGQPQHF. In DNA form, the CDR3 reads TGTGCCAGCAGTAACAACAGGGTAGGTCAGCCCCAGCATTTT.

The rearrangement uses TRBV4-3 and TRBJ2-3; no definite D call. Trimming stripped 3 bases from V and 0 bases from J, with 10 bases between. Germline lookup yields CDR1 LGHNA and CDR2 YSLEER. This CDR3 has 15 amino acids. The CDR3: CASSQDGASTDTQYF. The CDR3 region has the DNA TGCGCCAGCAGCCAGGACGGTGCTAGCACAGATACGCAGTATTTT.

This clonotype was observed a handful of times. The rearrangement joins TRBV7-2 to TRBJ2-7; 9 bases agree with TRBD2. CDR3 length: 17 residues. Germline CDR1 and CDR2: SGHTA and FQGNSA. J lost 0 bases, V lost 1 base, and 7 bases had no gene match. CDR3 amino acids: CASSLEARGGLSYEQYF. The CDR3 bases are TGTGCCAGCAGCTTAGAGGCGCGGGGGGGCCTCTCCTACGAGCAGTACTTC.

This clonotype has only a few counts. This chain joins TRBV29-1 and TRBJ2-1; 11 bases line up with TRBD2. V was clipped by 6 bases and J by 4 bases; unmatched bases: 2. The germline V gene has CDR1 SQVTM and CDR2 ANQGSEA. This CDR3 is built from 13 residues. CDR3 region: CSVTSGGYNEQFF. The CDR3 nucleotides are TGCAGCGTAACTAGCGGGGGATACAATGAGCAGTTCTTC.